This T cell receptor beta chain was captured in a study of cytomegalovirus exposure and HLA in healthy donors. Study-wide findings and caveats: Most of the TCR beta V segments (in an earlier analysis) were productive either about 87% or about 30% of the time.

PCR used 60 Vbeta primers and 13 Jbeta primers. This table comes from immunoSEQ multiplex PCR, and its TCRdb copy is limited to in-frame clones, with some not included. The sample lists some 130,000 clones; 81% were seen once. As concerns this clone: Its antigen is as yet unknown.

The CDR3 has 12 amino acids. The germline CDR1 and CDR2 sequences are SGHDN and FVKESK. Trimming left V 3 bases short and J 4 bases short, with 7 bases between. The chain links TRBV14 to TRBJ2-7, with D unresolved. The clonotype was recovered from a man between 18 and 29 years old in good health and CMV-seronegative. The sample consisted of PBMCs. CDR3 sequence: CASSHSRYEQYF. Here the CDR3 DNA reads TGTGCCAGCAGCCACTCGAGATACGAGCAGTACTTC.